The 17 T cell receptor beta chains reported below all come from one sample, sequenced in a study of Tregs in tolerant kidney transplant recipients. Clones were read by immunoSEQ multiplex PCR, and TCRdb kept only the in-frame ones, dropping some. The sample has 50,000 or so clones. This specimen consisted of CD4+ T cells from blood, obtained before the transplant. The receptors derive from a human donor who received a combined kidney and bone marrow transplant.

Worth noting for this clone: The CDR3 is cut off 3 residues early in the read; its end comes from the germline J gene. The V and J genes are TRBV2 and TRBJ1-1; 7 bases are a match to TRBD1. J gave up 3 bases and V 7 bases, and 8 bases lay outside the gene matches. There are 14 residues in the CDR3. Germline loops: CDR1 SNHLY, CDR2 FYNNEI. The part of the CDR3 DNA that was read is TGTGCCAGCAAATCCAGGGGGAGGGACACTGAA. This encodes CASKSRGRDTE. The complete CDR3 protein is CASKSRGRDTEAFF.

CDR3 sequence reads: CASSRDRDYGYTF. The CDR3 DNA, read in part, is TGTGCCAGCTCAAGGGACAGGGACTATGGC. The chain uses TRBV18 and TRBJ1-2; 9 bases are shared with TRBD1. The CDR3 end is not reached by the read, which stops 3 residues before it; the germline J gene fills it in. Trimming cost V 5 bases and J 3 bases; bases outside gene matches: 1. The CDR3 is 13 residues long. CDR1 is KGHSH, CDR2 LQKENI, per germline.

Comment on this clone: The CDR3 end lies 3 residues beyond the end of the read and is filled in from the germline J gene. V and J are TRBV18 and TRBJ2-3; D unresolved. Between the trimmed V and J ends, which lost 3 bases and 4 bases, there was a span of 8 bases. The CDR3 consists of 13 residues. Germline loops: CDR1 KGHSH, CDR2 LQKENI. CDR3 DNA (partial): TGTGCCAGCTCACCCCCGGTTGCAGATACG. Its translation: CASSPPVADT. The whole CDR3 reads CASSPPVADTQYF.

A note on this clone: With the read ending 3 residues before the CDR3 end, the germline J gene is used to fill in that end. The chain is built from TRBV7-6 and TRBJ2-3; tentative D call: TRBD2 (5 bases). From germline, CDR1 is SGHVS and CDR2 FNYEAQ. V dropped 5 bases and J dropped 0 bases, with 12 bases sitting between them. CDR3 length: 15 residues. The CDR3 DNA, read in part, is TGTGCCAGCAGCCCAATGACTACCAGCACAGATACG. It codes for CASSPMTTSTDT. The whole CDR3 is CASSPMTTSTDTQYF.

CDR3 loop: CASSLVTALNTEAFF. The CDR3 DNA, read in part, is TGTGCCAGCAGCTTAGTAACAGCCTTGAACACTGAA. The chain employs TRBV7-6 and TRBJ1-1; D unclear. Sequencing ends 3 residues short of the CDR3 end; the germline J gene provides the rest. The V end was cut by 1 base, the J end by 0 bases, with 9 bases between. Germline values: CDR1 SGHVS, CDR2 FNYEAQ. The CDR3 is 15 amino acids.

On this clone: The read ends 3 residues early relative to the CDR3; the germline J gene fills the gap. This rearrangement joins TRBV5-1 to TRBJ1-4; possible D gene TRBD1, 5 bases. The V end was cut by 0 bases, the J end by 5 bases, with 14 bases between. Per the germline V gene, CDR1 is SGHRS and CDR2 is YFSETQ. This CDR3 region has 16 residues. The CDR3 sequence is CASSLGIGGFNEKLFF. CDR3 DNA, as far as it was read: TGCGCCAGCAGCTTGGGAATTGGGGGGTTCAATGAAAAA.

On this clone: The CDR3 end falls 3 residues outside the read, so it is completed with the germline J gene. J is TRBJ2-7 and V is TRBV6-2 or TRBV6-3; 8 bases are a match to TRBD1. The CDR3 covers 15 residues. Looked up from germline, CDR1 is MNHEY and CDR2 is SVGEGT. V lost 3 bases to trimming and J lost 4 bases; unmatched junction nucleotides: 8. The DNA read from the CDR3 is TGTGCCAGCAGTTATAGCGGCAGGGGGCGATACGAG. It translates to CASSYSGRGRYE. The complete CDR3 sequence is CASSYSGRGRYEQYF.

Regarding this clone: The read comes to an end 3 residues before the CDR3 does, leaving the germline J gene to fill in the end. The chain joins TRBV10-1 to TRBJ2-1, with TRBD2 matching over 9 bases. This CDR3 comprises 16 residues. Germline V CDR1 and CDR2: WNHNN, SYGVQD (reference sequence). With V trimmed by 1 base and J by 8 bases, 9 bases remained unmatched. The CDR3 reads CASSEYGGGASHEQFF. Partial CDR3 DNA: TGCGCCAGCAGTGAGTATGGCGGGGGGGCCTCCCATGAG.

Points on this clone: The sequenced fragment ends 3 residues before the CDR3 boundary, so the rest is inferred from the germline J gene. The chain employs TRBV2 and TRBJ2-7; 8 bases fit TRBD1. The trim removed 6 bases at V and 0 bases at J, leaving 4 bases unmatched. Germline CDR1 reads SNHLY; CDR2 reads FYNNEI. The CDR3 is 14 amino acids. The chain's CDR3 is CASRGDRSSYEQYF. The part of the CDR3 DNA that was read is TGTGCCAGCAGAGGGGACAGGAGCTCCTACGAG.

Comment on this clone: The sequenced fragment ends 3 residues before the CDR3 boundary, so the rest is inferred from the germline J gene. The chain employs TRBV7-2 and TRBJ2-5; 9 bases map to TRBD1. The CDR3 contains 14 residues. Germline V gene data show CDR1 as SGHTA and CDR2 as FQGNSA. Unmatched junction bases numbered 4, after V lost 5 bases and J lost 3 bases. CDR3 sequence: CASSPRTGEETQYF. CDR3 DNA, as far as it was read: TGTGCCAGCAGCCCCAGGACAGGGGAAGAGACC.

Points on this clone: The CDR3 end lies 3 residues beyond the end of the read and is filled in from the germline J gene. The genes are TRBV5-6 and TRBJ2-5; D might be TRBD1 (5 bases). Between the trimmed V and J ends, which lost 4 bases and 5 bases, there was a span of 12 bases. Germline CDR1 reads SGHDT; CDR2 reads YYEEEE. This CDR3 is built from 13 residues. CDR3 residues: CASSPQGRETQYF. The sequenced CDR3 bases are TGTGCCAGCAGCCCCCAGGGCAGGGAGACC.

Notes on this clone: The observed sequence ends 3 residues before the CDR3 terminus, with the missing tail filled in from the germline J gene. J is TRBJ1-6 and V is TRBV2; no definite D call. CDR3 length: 12 amino acids. CDR1 and CDR2 (germline): SNHLY, FYNNEI. Trimming stripped 7 bases from V and 6 bases from J, with 7 bases between. Incomplete CDR3 DNA: TGTGCCAGCAATGCGCGTAATTCACCC. Its translation is CASNARNSP. The entire CDR3 protein is CASNARNSPLHF.

Note on this clone: With the read ending 3 residues before the CDR3 end, the germline J gene is used to fill in that end. V gene TRBV30 combines with J gene TRBJ1-1; D might be TRBD1 (5 bases). Germline V lookup: CDR1 GTSNPN, CDR2 SVGIG (reference sequence). CDR3 size: 14 residues. V was clipped by 3 bases and J by 0 bases, with 11 bases between them. The CDR3: CAWSEDSVNTEAFF. The CDR3 bases that were read are TGTGCCTGGAGCGAAGACAGTGTGAACACTGAA. Drawing the rest from reference TRBV30 and TRBJ1-1, the complete variable domain is SQTIHQWPATLVQPVGSPLSLECTVEGTSNPNLYWYRQAAGRGLQLLFYSVGIGQISSEVPQNLSASRPQDRQFILSSKKLLLSDSGFYLCAWSEDSVNTEAFFGQGTRLTVV.

Details on this clone: The DNA ends 3 residues before the CDR3 does, and the rest of the CDR3 is filled in from the germline J gene. The rearrangement links TRBV14 to TRBJ1-2; no reliable D call. V was clipped by 4 bases and J by 0 bases, with 12 bases between them. The CDR3 length is 15 residues. CDR1 and CDR2 (germline): SGHDN, FVKESK. CDR3 bases read: TGTGCCAGCAGCCCCTTAGGGCCTCCTAACTATGGC. Translated, it gives CASSPLGPPNYG. The entire CDR3 is CASSPLGPPNYGYTF. Based on the CDR3 plus reference TRBV14 and TRBJ1-2, the full variable domain is EAGVTQFPSHSVIEKGQTVTLRCDPISGHDNLYWYRRVMGKEIKFLLHFVKESKQDESGMPNNRFLAERTGGTYSTLKVQPAELEDSGVYFCASSPLGPPNYGYTFGSGTRLTVV.

CDR3 region: CASRLSGSANTGELFF. CDR3 DNA, as far as it was read: TGTGCCAGTAGATTGAGCGGGAGTGCGAACACCGGGGAG. The rearrangement links TRBV7-6 to TRBJ2-2, with 8 bases aligning to TRBD2. The read stops 3 residues short of the end of the CDR3; the missing end is completed from the germline J gene. This CDR3 is built from 16 residues. CDR1 is SGHVS, CDR2 FNYEAQ, per germline. V shed 9 bases, J shed 0 bases, and the junction held 9 bases outside the gene matches.

CDR3 sequence reads: CASSEGWAGGNQPQHF. CDR3 DNA, as far as it was read: TGTGCCAGCAGTGAAGGGTGGGCAGGGGGCAATCAGCCC. V is TRBV2 and J is TRBJ1-5; TRBD1 might be the D (6 bases). The missing CDR3 end, 3 residues past where the read stops, is filled in from the germline J gene. With 1 base removed from V and 2 bases from J, the gap between germline ends came to 12 bases. There are 16 residues in the CDR3. Looked up from germline, CDR1 is SNHLY and CDR2 is FYNNEI.

Worth noting for this clone: The CDR3 is cut off 3 residues early in the read; its end comes from the germline J gene. This chain uses TRBV18 with TRBJ1-2, with D perhaps TRBD1 (6 bases). Germline V gene lookup returns CDR1 KGHSH and CDR2 LQKENI. Trimming cost V 5 bases and J 5 bases, with 15 bases left between them. There are 14 residues in the CDR3. CDR3 sequence reads: CASSVSTGTYGYTF. The DNA read from the CDR3 is TGTGCCAGCTCAGTGTCAACAGGGACGTATGGC. Based on the CDR3 plus reference TRBV18 and TRBJ1-2, the full variable domain is NAGVMQNPRHLVRRRGQEARLRCSPMKGHSHVYWYRQLPEEGLKFMVYLQKENIIDESGMPKERFSAEFPKEGPSILRIQQVVRGDSAAYFCASSVSTGTYGYTFGSGTRLTVV.